This TCR beta chain was obtained from a study of T cell responses to AZD1222 COVID-19 vaccine. Study conclusions and caveats: Unmutated variant regions are reportedly the target of nearly half of TCRs that are spike-specific. Spike-specific TCR depth and breadth grew after two AZD1222 doses. Mostly white British, mostly female donors; authors suggested clonal diversity may be underestimated. Across the whole spike, CD4 TCRs peaked at regions 160-218 and 743-854.

Profiling relied on immunoSEQ multiplex PCR, and the TCRdb table lists in-frame clones only, not all of them. The table lists about 140,000 clones. Trimming pared 2 bases from V and 2 bases from J, leaving 18 bases between. The CDR3 consists of 17 residues. Per the germline V gene, CDR1 is KGHSH and CDR2 is LQKENI. Concerning this clone itself: Its antigen is unidentified.

The material sequenced was peripheral blood. The chain carries TRBV18 and TRBJ1-2; maybe TRBD1 (5 bases). The receptor was derived from an adult in good health. DNA for the CDR3: TGTGCCAGCTCACCATCCCGTGGGGCGCCGGGGAACTATGGCTACACCTTC. It translates to CASSPSRGAPGNYGYTF.